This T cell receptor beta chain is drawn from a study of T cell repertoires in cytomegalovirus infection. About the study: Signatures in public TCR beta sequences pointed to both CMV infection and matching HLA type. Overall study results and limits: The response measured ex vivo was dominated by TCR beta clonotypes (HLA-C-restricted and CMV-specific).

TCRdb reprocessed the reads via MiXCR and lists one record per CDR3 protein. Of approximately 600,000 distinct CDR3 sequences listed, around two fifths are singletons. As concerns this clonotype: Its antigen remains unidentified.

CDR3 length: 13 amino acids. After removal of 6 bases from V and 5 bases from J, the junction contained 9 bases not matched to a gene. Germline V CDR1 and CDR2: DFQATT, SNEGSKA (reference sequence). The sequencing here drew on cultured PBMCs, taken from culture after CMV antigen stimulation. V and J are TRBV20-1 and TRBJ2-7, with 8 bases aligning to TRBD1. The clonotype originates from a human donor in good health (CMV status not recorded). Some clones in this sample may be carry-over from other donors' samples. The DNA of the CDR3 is TGCAGTGCCAGGACAGGGCGGAACGACGAGCAGTACTTC. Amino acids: CSARTGRNDEQYF.